Below are 12 T cell receptor beta chains sequenced from a single sample in a study of blood T cell repertoires in COVID-19. Measured with immunoSEQ multiplex PCR; TCRdb has only the in-frame clones, and not every one. Of approximately 190,000 clones in the sample, 80% to 85% were seen once. Sequencing used peripheral blood. The receptors come from a human donor in a cohort sampled during active COVID-19.

The rearrangement uses TRBV3-1 (or the pseudogene TRBV3-2) and TRBJ1-2; D may be TRBD1 (5 bases). CDR3 length equals 14 residues. Germline-derived CDR1 and CDR2 are LGHDT and YNNKEL (reference sequence). The V and J ends lost 9 bases and 0 bases respectively, with 14 bases between them. CDR3 bases: TGTGCCAGTTCCGGGGGTACCTCTAACTATGGCTACACCTTC. Its translation is CASSGGTSNYGYTF.

The chain has TRBV9 and TRBJ2-3; perhaps TRBD2 as D (6 bases). The V end lost 2 bases, the J end lost 4 bases, and 14 bases lay between the germline ends. The length of the CDR3 is 15 residues. Germline V gene data show CDR1 as SGDLS and CDR2 as YYNGEE. CDR3 in DNA: TGTGCCAGCAGCGTTGACCCCACGGGAGCAGATACGCAGTATTTT. This sequence encodes CASSVDPTGADTQYF.

The chain is built from TRBV7-9 and TRBJ1-1; D uncertain. This CDR3 region has 13 residues. The ends were cut back, 5 bases at V and 5 bases at J, with 12 bases in the middle. Germline CDR1 reads SEHNR; CDR2 reads FQNEAQ (reference sequence). The CDR3 reads CASSPFVGTEAFF. CDR3 DNA sequence: TGTGCCAGCAGCCCATTCGTCGGGACTGAAGCTTTCTTT.

J is TRBJ1-1 and V is TRBV27; D is perhaps TRBD1 (6 bases). CDR3 size: 16 residues. V lost 8 bases to trimming and J lost 0 bases, with 19 bases between them. Germline V gene data show CDR1 as MNHEY and CDR2 as SMNVEV (reference sequence). The CDR3 DNA follows: TGTGCCAGCCGGGACACCGACCCGGTCATGAACACTGAAGCTTTCTTT. As protein: CASRDTDPVMNTEAFF.

The table lists this clone with a few counts. The rearrangement joins TRBV11-1 to TRBJ1-6, with D tentatively TRBD1 (6 bases). Per the germline V gene, CDR1 is SGHAT and CDR2 is FQDESV (reference sequence). The length of the CDR3 is 14 residues. The ends were cut back, 4 bases at V and 7 bases at J, with 11 bases in the middle. CDR3 coding DNA: TGTGCCAGCAGCTCCGACAGGACGAATTCACCCCTCCACTTT. Protein product: CASSSDRTNSPLHF. Filled out from reference TRBV11-1 and TRBJ1-6, the complete variable domain reads EAEVAQSPRYKITEKSQAVAFWCDPISGHATLYWYRQILGQGPELLVQFQDESVVDDSQLPKDRFSAERLKGVDSTLKIQPAELGDSAMYLCASSSDRTNSPLHFGNGTRLTVT.

This clone was counted only a few times. The V call is TRBV11-1, the J call TRBJ1-1; the D is unclear. V was trimmed by 5 bases and J by 11 bases, leaving 15 bases between them. Germline-derived CDR1 and CDR2 are SGHAT and FQDESV (reference sequence). The CDR3 totals 12 residues. Written as DNA, the CDR3 is TGTGCCAGCAGCCCCGGGAGGTGGTATGCTTTCTTT. Residues: CASSPGRWYAFF.

The chain carries TRBV19 and TRBJ2-1; possibly TRBD2 for D (6 bases). Trimming took off 3 bases at V and 2 bases at J, with 11 bases between the two ends. Germline V gives CDR1 LNHDA, CDR2 SQIVND (reference sequence). The CDR3 sequence is 15 residues long. DNA of the CDR3: TGTGCCAGTAGTATGCTCGCGGGACCCTACAATGAGCAGTTCTTC. Its translation is CASSMLAGPYNEQFF.

The gene calls are TRBV19 and TRBJ1-5; 8 bases are shared with TRBD1. Germline V gene sequence: CDR1 LNHDA, CDR2 SQIVND (reference sequence). The length of the CDR3 is 15 residues. J lost 3 bases, V lost 6 bases, and 7 bases had no gene match. CDR3 bases: TGTGCCAGTAGGATACCGGGACAGGACAATCAGCCCCAGCATTTT. This sequence encodes CASRIPGQDNQPQHF.

The chain recombines TRBV12-5 with TRBJ1-5; tentatively, D is TRBD1 (6 bases). Trimming removed 6 bases from V and 0 bases from J, with 12 bases in between. This CDR3 region has 15 residues. The germline gives CDR1 LGHNT, CDR2 FRNRAP. CDR3 sequence (DNA): TGTGCTAGTGGCCCGTTACAGGGTAGCAATCAGCCCCAGCATTTT. The encoded protein is CASGPLQGSNQPQHF. Full variable domain (rest looked up from reference TRBV12-5 and TRBJ1-5): DARVTQTPRHKVTEMGQEVTMRCQPILGHNTVFWYRQTMMQGLELLAYFRNRAPLDDSGMPKDRFSAEMPDATLATLKIQPSEPRDSAVYFCASGPLQGSNQPQHFGDGTRLSIL.

CDR3 amino acids: CASSQERLAGVNTQYF. CDR3 DNA sequence: TGTGCCAGCAGCCAAGAACGACTAGCGGGGGTTAATACGCAGTATTTT. This chain links TRBV4-2 with TRBJ2-3; 12 nucleotides align to TRBD2. The V gene's germline CDR1 is LGHNA and CDR2 YNFKEQ. CDR3 length: 16 amino acids. The V segment lost 0 bases and the J segment 7 bases; nucleotides outside the gene matches: 5.

CDR3 region: CASSLLTGNTEAFF. For the CDR3, the DNA is TGTGCCAGCAGTTTGCTGACAGGGAACACTGAAGCTTTCTTT. J is TRBJ1-1 and V is TRBV28; the D gene is possibly TRBD1 (6 bases). This CDR3 contains 14 residues. Between the trimmed V and J ends, which lost 3 bases and 1 base, there was a span of 9 bases. In germline, CDR1 is MDHEN, CDR2 SYDVKM.

This chain joins TRBV2 and TRBJ1-2, with TRBD1 identical over 9 bases. The germline V gene has CDR1 SNHLY and CDR2 FYNNEI. CDR3 size: 15 residues. The junction had 11 bases not matched to a gene; V was cut back by 4 bases and J by 8 bases. CDR3: CASSVSSDRGEGYTF. The CDR3 nucleotides are TGTGCCAGCAGTGTTAGTTCCGACAGGGGGGAAGGCTACACCTTC.